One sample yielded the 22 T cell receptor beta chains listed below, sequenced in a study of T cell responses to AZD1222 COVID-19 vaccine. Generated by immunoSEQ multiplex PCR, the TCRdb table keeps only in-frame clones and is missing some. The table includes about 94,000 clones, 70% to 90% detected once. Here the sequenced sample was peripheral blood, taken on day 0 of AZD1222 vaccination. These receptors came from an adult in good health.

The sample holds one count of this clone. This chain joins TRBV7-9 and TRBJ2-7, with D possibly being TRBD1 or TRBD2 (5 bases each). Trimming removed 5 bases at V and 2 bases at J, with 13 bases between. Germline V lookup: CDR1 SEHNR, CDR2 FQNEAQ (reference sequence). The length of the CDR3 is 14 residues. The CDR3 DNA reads TGTGCCAGCAGCGCATGGGACGGTCCCTACGAGCAGTACTTC. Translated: CASSAWDGPYEQYF.

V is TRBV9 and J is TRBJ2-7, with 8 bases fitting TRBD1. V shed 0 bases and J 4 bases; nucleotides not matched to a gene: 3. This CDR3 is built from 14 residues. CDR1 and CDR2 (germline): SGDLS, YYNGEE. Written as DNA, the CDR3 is TGTGCCAGCAGCGTAGATCAGGGGGCGTACGAGCAGTACTTC. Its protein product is CASSVDQGAYEQYF.

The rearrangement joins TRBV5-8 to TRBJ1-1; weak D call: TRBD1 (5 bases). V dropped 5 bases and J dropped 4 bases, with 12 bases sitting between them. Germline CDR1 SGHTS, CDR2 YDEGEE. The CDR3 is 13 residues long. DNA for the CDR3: TGTGCCAGCAGAGGGGTTGTGCCCACTGAAGCTTTCTTT. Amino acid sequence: CASRGVVPTEAFF.

Written as DNA, the CDR3 is TGTGCCTGGAATAAAGGGGTCACTGAAGCTTTCTTT. Protein: CAWNKGVTEAFF. The chain is built from TRBV30 and TRBJ1-1; possible D gene TRBD1, 5 bases. V lost 4 bases and J lost 4, with 10 bases in between. Germline-derived CDR1 and CDR2 are GTSNPN and SVGIG (reference sequence). The CDR3 covers 12 residues.

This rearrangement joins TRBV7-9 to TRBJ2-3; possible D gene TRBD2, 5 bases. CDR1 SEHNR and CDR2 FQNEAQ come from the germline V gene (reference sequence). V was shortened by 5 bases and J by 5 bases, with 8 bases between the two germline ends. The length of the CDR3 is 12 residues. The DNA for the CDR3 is TGTGCCAGCAGCCTGAGCGGAGATACGCAGTATTTT. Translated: CASSLSGDTQYF. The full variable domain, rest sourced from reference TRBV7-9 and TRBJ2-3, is DTGVSQNPRHKITKRGQNVTFRCDPISEHNRLYWYRQTLGQGPEFLTYFQNEAQLEKSRLLSDRFSAERPKGSFSTLEIQRTEQGDSAMYLCASSLSGDTQYFGPGTRLTVL.

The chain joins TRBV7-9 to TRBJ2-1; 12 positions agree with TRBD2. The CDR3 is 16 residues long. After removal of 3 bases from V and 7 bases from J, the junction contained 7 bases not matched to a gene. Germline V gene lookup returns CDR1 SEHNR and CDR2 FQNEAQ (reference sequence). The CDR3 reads CASSLASGGARNEQFF. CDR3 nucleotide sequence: TGTGCCAGCAGCTTGGCTAGCGGGGGGGCAAGGAATGAGCAGTTCTTC. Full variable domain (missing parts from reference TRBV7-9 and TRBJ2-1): DTGVSQNPRHKITKRGQNVTFRCDPISEHNRLYWYRQTLGQGPEFLTYFQNEAQLEKSRLLSDRFSAERPKGSFSTLEIQRTEQGDSAMYLCASSLASGGARNEQFFGPGTRLTVL.

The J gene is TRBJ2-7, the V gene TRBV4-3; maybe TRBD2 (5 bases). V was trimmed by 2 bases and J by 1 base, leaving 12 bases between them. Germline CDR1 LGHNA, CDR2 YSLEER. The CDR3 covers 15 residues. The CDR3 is CASSQQRTGSYEQYF. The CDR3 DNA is TGCGCCAGCAGCCAACAGCGGACGGGGTCCTACGAGCAGTACTTC.

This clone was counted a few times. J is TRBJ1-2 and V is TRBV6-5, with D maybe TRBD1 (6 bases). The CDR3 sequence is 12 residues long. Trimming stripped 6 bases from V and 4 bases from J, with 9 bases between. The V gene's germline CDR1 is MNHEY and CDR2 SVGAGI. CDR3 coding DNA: TGTGCCAGCAGAAACAGGGTCTATGGCTACACCTTC. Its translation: CASRNRVYGYTF.

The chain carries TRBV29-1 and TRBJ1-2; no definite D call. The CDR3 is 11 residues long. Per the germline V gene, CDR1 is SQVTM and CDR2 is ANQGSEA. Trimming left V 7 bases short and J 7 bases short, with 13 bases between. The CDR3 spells CSAGRSSGYTF. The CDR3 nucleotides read TGCAGCGCAGGAAGGTCGTCTGGCTACACCTTC. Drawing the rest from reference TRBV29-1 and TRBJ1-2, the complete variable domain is SAVISQKPSRDICQRGTSLTIQCQVDSQVTMMFWYRQQPGQSLTLIATANQGSEATYESGFVIDKFPISRPNLTFSTLTVSNMSPEDSSIYLCSAGRSSGYTFGSGTRLTVV.

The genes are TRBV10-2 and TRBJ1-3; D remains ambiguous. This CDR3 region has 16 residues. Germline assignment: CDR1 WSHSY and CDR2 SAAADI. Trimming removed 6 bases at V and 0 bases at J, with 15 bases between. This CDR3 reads CASRSPEGGSGNTIYF. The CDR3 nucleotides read TGCGCCAGCAGATCCCCCGAAGGAGGCTCTGGAAACACCATATATTTT.

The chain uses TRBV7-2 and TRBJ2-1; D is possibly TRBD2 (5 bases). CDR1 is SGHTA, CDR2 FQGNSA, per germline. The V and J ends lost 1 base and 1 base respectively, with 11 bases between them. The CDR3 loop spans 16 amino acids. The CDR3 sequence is CASSLVGGTSYNEQFF. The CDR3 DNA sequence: TGTGCCAGCAGCTTAGTCGGAGGCACGTCCTACAATGAGCAGTTCTTC.

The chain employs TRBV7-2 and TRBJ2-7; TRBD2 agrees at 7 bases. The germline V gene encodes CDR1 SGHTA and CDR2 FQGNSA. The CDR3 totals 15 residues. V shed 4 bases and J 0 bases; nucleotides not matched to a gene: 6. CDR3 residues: CASSSEVAGSYEQYF. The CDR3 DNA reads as TGTGCCAGCAGCTCCGAGGTAGCGGGCTCCTACGAGCAGTACTTC.

The CDR3 DNA reads TGTGCCAGTAGTATAGAAGGGGGCAGCTACGAGCAGTACTTC. It specifies CASSIEGGSYEQYF. This chain links TRBV19 with TRBJ2-7; 7 nucleotides match TRBD1. V was clipped by 0 bases and J by 3 bases; unmatched bases: 2. Germline-derived CDR1 and CDR2 are LNHDA and SQIVND (reference sequence). The CDR3 extends over 14 amino acids.

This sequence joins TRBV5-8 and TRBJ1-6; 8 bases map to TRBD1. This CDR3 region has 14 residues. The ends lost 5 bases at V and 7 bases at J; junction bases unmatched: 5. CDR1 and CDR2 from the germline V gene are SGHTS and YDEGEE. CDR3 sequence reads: CASSHRGWNSPLHF. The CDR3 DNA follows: TGTGCCAGCAGTCACAGGGGGTGGAATTCACCCCTCCACTTT.

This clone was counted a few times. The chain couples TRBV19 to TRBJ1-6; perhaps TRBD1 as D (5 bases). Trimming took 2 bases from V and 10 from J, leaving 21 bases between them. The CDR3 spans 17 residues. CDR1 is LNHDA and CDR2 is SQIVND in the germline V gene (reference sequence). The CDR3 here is CASSIKAVVRGGSPLHF. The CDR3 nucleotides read TGTGCCAGTAGTATAAAGGCGGTGGTAAGGGGAGGATCACCCCTCCACTTT.

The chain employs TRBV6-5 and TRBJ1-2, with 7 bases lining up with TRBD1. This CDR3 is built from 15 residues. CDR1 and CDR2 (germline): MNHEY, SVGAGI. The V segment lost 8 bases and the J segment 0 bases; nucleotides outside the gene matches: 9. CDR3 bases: TGTGCCAGCGGGACGGACAGGCTTTCTAACTATGGCTACACCTTC. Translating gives CASGTDRLSNYGYTF.

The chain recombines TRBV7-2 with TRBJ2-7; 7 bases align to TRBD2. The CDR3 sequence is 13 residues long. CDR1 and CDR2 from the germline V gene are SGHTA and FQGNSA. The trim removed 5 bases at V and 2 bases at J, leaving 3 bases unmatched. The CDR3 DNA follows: TGTGCCAGCAGCGGGGGGGTACCCTACGAGCAGTACTTC. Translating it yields CASSGGVPYEQYF.

CDR3 DNA: TGTGCCAGCAGACAGGGATGGGAAGCTAACTATGGCTACACCTTC. It yields the protein CASRQGWEANYGYTF. The genes are TRBV6-5 and TRBJ1-2, with a weak D call TRBD1 (6 bases). The CDR3 totals 15 residues. The V and J ends lost 6 bases and 0 bases respectively, with 14 bases between them. Germline V gene data show CDR1 as MNHEY and CDR2 as SVGAGI.

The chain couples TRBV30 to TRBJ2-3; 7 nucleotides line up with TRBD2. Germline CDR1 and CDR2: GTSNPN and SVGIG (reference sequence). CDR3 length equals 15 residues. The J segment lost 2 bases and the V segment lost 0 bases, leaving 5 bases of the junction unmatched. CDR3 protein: CAWSVRDYYTDTQYF. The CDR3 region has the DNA TGTGCCTGGAGTGTCCGGGACTACTACACAGATACGCAGTATTTT. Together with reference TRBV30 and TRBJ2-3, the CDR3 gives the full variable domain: SQTIHQWPATLVQPVGSPLSLECTVEGTSNPNLYWYRQAAGRGLQLLFYSVGIGQISSEVPQNLSASRPQDRQFILSSKKLLLSDSGFYLCAWSVRDYYTDTQYFGPGTRLTVL.

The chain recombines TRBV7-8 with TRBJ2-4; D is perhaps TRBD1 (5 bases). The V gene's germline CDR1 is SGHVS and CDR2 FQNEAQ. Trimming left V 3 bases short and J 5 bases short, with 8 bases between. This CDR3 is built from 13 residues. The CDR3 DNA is TGTGCCAGCAGCTTTAACAGGCAAAACATTCAGTACTTC. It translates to CASSFNRQNIQYF.

CDR3 residues: CASSTYSYEQYF. CDR3 nucleotides: TGTGCCAGCAGTACATATTCCTACGAGCAGTACTTC. This chain connects TRBV5-4 to TRBJ2-7, with D uncertain. Trimming took 5 bases from V and 1 from J, leaving 7 bases between them. CDR1 and CDR2 (germline): SGHNT, YYREEE (reference sequence). The CDR3 length is 12 residues.

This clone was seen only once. The CDR3 spells CASSPRGTSGSYNEQFF. The CDR3 DNA sequence: TGTGCCAGCAGCCCTAGGGGGACTAGCGGTTCCTACAATGAGCAGTTCTTC. The rearrangement links TRBV7-2 to TRBJ2-1; 11 nucleotides agree with TRBD2. V lost 5 bases, J lost 1 base, and 7 bases stayed unmatched. This CDR3 has 17 amino acids. Germline V gene data show CDR1 as SGHTA and CDR2 as FQGNSA.